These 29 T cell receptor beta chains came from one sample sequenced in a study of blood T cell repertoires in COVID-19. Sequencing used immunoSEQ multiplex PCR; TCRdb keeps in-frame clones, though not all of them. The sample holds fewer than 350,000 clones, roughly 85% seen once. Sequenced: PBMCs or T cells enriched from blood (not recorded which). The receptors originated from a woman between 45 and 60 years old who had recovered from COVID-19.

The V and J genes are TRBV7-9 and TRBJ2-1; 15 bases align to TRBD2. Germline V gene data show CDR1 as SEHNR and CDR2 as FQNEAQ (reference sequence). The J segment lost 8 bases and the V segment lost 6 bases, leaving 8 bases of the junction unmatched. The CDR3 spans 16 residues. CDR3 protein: CASSRGTSGGRDEQFF. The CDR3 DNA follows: TGTGCCAGCAGTCGCGGGACTAGCGGGGGGAGGGATGAGCAGTTCTTC.

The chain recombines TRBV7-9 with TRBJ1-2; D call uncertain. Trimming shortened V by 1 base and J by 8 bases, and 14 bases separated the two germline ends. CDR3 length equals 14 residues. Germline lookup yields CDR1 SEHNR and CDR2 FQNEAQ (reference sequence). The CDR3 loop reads CASSLDDYRGGYTF. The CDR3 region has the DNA TGTGCCAGCAGCTTAGATGACTACCGGGGAGGCTACACCTTC.

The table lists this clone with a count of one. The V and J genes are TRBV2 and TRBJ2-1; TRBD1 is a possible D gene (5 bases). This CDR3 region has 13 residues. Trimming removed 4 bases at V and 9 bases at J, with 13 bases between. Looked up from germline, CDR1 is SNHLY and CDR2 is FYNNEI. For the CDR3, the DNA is TGTGCCAGCAGTGCAGGGCTGCCGGGTGAGCAGTTCTTC. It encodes CASSAGLPGEQFF. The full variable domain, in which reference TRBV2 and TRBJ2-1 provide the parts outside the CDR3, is EPEVTQTPSHQVTQMGQEVILRCVPISNHLYFYWYRQILGQKVEFLVSFYNNEISEKSEIFDDQFSVERPDGSNFTLKIRSTKLEDSAMYFCASSAGLPGEQFFGPGTRLTVL.

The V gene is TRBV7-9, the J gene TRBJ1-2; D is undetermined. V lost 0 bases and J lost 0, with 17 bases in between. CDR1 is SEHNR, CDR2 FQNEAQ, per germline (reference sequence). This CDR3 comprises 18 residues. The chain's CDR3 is CASSLAGDKRMPNYGYTF. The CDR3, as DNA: TGTGCCAGCAGCTTAGCGGGAGACAAGCGTATGCCTAACTATGGCTACACCTTC. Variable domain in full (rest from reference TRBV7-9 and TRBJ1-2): DTGVSQNPRHKITKRGQNVTFRCDPISEHNRLYWYRQTLGQGPEFLTYFQNEAQLEKSRLLSDRFSAERPKGSFSTLEIQRTEQGDSAMYLCASSLAGDKRMPNYGYTFGSGTRLTVV.

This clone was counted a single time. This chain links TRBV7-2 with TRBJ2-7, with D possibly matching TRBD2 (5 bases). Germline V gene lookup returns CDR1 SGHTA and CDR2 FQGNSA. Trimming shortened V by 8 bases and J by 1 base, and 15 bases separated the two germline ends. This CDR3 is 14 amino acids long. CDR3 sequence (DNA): TGTGCCAGCTGGGAACCGGGGAATTCCTACGAGCAGTACTTC. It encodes CASWEPGNSYEQYF.

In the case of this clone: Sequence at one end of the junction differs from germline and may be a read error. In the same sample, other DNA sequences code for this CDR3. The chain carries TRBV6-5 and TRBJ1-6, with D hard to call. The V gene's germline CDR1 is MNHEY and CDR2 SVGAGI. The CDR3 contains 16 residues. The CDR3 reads CASSYSTGEYNSPLHF. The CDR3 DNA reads TGTGCTAGCAGTTACTCGACCGGGGAATATAATTCACCCCTCCACTTT.

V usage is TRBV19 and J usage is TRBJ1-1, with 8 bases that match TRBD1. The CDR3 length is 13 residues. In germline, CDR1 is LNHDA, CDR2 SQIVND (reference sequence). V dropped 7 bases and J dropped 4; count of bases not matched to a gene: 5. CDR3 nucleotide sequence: TGTGCCAGTACCACAGGGGGTTCCACTGAAGCTTTCTTT. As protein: CASTTGGSTEAFF.

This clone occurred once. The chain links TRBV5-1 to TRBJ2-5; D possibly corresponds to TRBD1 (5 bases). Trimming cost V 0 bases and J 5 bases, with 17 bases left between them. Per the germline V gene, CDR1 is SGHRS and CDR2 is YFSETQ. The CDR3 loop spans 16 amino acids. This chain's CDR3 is CASSLVGAASVETQYF. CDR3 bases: TGCGCCAGCAGCTTGGTTGGGGCGGCCTCCGTGGAGACCCAGTACTTC. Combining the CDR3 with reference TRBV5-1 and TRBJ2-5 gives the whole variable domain KAGVTQTPRYLIKTRGQQVTLSCSPISGHRSVSWYQQTPGQGLQFLFEYFSETQRNKGNFPGRFSGRQFSNSRSEMNVSTLELGDSALYLCASSLVGAASVETQYFGPGTRLLVL.

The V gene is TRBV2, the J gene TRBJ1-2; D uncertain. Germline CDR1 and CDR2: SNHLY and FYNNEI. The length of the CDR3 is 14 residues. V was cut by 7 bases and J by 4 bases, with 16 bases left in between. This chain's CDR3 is CASKRNGVGYGYTF. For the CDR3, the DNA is TGTGCCAGCAAACGGAACGGAGTAGGCTATGGCTACACCTTC.

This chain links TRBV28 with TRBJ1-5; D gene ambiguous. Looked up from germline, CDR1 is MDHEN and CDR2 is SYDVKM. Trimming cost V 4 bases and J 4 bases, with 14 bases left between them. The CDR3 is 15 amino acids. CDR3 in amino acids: CASSSAGMGNQPQHF. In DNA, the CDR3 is TGTGCCAGCAGTTCCGCCGGGATGGGTAATCAGCCCCAGCATTTT.

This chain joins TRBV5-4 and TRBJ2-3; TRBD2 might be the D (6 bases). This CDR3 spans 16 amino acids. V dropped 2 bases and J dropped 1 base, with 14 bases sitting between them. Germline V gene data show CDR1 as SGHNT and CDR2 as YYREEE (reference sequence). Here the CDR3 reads CASSLKRVLGTDTQYF. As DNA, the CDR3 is TGTGCCAGCAGCTTAAAGCGGGTCCTGGGCACAGATACGCAGTATTTT.

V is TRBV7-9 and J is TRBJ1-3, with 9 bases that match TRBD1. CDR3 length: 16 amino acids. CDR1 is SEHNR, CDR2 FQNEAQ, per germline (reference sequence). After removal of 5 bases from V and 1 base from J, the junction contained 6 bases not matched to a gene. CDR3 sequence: CASSIRQGGSGNTIYF. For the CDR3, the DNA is TGTGCCAGCAGCATTCGACAGGGGGGTTCTGGAAACACCATATATTTT. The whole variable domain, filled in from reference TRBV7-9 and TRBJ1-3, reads DTGVSQNPRHKITKRGQNVTFRCDPISEHNRLYWYRQTLGQGPEFLTYFQNEAQLEKSRLLSDRFSAERPKGSFSTLEIQRTEQGDSAMYLCASSIRQGGSGNTIYFGEGSWLTVV.

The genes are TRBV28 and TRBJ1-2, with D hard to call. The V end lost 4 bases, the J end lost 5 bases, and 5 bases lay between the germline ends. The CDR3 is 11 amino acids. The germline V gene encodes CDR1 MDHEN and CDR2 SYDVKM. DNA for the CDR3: TGTGCCAGCAGTTCCCCTTATGGCTACACCTTC. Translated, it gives CASSSPYGYTF.

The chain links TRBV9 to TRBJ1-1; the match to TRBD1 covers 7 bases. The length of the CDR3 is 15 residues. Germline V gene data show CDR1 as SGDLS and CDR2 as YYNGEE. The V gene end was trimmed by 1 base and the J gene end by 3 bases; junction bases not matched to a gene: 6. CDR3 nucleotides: TGTGCCAGCAGCGTACTAGGACAGGAGGACACTGAAGCTTTCTTT. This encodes CASSVLGQEDTEAFF.

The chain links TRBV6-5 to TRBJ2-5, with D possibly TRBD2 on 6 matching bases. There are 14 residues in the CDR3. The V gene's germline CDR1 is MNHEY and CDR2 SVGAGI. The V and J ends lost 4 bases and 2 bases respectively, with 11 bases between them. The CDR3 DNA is TGTGCCAGCAGTTTAGGAGGGGCACAAGAGACCCAGTACTTC. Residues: CASSLGGAQETQYF.

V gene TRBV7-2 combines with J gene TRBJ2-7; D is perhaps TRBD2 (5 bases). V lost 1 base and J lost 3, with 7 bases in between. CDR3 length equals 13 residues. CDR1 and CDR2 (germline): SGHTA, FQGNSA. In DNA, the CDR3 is TGTGCCAGCAGCTTAGAACTAGACTACGAGCAGTACTTC. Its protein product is CASSLELDYEQYF.

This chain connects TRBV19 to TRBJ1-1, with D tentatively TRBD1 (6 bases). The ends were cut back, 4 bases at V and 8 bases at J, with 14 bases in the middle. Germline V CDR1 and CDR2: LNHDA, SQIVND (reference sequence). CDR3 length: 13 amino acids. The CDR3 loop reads CASSSQGRGEAFF. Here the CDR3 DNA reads TGTGCCAGTAGTAGCCAGGGGCGAGGGGAAGCTTTCTTT. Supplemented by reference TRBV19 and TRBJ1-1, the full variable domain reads DGGITQSPKYLFRKEGQNVTLSCEQNLNHDAMYWYRQDPGQGLRLIYYSQIVNDFQKGDIAEGYSVSREKKESFPLTVTSAQKNPTAFYLCASSSQGRGEAFFGQGTRLTVV.

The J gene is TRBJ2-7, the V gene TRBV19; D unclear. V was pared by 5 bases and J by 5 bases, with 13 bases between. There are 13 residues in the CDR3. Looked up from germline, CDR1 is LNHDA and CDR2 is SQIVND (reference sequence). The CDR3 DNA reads TGTGCCAGTAGTTCCCCTGTGGCCAACGAGCAGTACTTC. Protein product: CASSSPVANEQYF.

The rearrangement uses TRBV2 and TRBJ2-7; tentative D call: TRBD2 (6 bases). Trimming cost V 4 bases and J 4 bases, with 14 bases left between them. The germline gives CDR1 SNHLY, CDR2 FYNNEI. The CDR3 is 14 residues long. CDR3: CASSAAGGEYEQYF. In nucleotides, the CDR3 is TGTGCCAGCAGTGCCGCAGGCGGGGAATACGAGCAGTACTTC.

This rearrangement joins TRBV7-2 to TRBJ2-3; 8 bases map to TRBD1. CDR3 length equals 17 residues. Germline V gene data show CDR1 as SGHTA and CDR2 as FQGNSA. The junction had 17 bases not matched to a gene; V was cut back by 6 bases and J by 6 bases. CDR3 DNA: TGTGCCAGCAGGGGTGGAAGGACAGGGATCGTCTTTGATACGCAGTATTTT. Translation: CASRGGRTGIVFDTQYF.

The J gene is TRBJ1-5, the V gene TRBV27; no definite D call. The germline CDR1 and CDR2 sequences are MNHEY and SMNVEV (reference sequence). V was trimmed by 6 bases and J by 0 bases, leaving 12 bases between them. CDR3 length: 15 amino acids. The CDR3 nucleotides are TGTGCCAGCAGACCCGGAGCGTATAGCAATCAGCCCCAGCATTTT. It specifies CASRPGAYSNQPQHF.

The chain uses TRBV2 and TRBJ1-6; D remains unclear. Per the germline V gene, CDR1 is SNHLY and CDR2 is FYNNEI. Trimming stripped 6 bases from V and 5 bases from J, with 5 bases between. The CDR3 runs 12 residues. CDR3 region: CASRQNNSPLHF. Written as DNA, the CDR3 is TGTGCCAGCAGGCAGAATAATTCACCCCTCCACTTT.

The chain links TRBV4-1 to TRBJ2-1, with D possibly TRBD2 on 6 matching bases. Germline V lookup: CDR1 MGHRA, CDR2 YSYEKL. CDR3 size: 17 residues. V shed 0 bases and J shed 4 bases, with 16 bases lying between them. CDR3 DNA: TGCGCCAGCAGCCAAGATCTTGGTAGCGGAGTTTACAATGAGCAGTTCTTC. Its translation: CASSQDLGSGVYNEQFF.

The CDR3 DNA is TGTGCCAGCAGCTACCAGGGGGGCAGCACAGATACGCAGTATTTT. Amino acids: CASSYQGGSTDTQYF. The rearrangement uses TRBV7-9 and TRBJ2-3, with TRBD1 as a possible D gene (7 bases). V was clipped by 4 bases and J by 0 bases, with 11 bases between them. This CDR3 comprises 15 residues. Germline V gives CDR1 SEHNR, CDR2 FQNEAQ (reference sequence).

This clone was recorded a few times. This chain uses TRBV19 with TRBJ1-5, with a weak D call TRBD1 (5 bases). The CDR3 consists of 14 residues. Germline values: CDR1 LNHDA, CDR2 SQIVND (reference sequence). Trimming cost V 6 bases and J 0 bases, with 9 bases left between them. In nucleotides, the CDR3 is TGTGCCAGTAGGGGACTTTATAGCAATCAGCCCCAGCATTTT. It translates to CASRGLYSNQPQHF.

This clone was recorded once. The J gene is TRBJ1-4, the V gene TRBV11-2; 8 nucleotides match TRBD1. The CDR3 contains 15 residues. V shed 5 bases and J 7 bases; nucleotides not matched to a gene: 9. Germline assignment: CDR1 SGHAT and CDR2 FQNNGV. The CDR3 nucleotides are TGTGCCAGCAGCCCCCAGGACAGGGTGGGTGAAAAACTGTTTTTT. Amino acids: CASSPQDRVGEKLFF.

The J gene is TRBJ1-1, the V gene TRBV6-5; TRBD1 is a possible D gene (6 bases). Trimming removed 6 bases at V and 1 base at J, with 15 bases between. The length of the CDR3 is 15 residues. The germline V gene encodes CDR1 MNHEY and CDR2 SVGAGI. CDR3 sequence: CASRDTGHTNTEAFF. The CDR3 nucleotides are TGTGCCAGCAGGGATACGGGACATACGAACACTGAAGCTTTCTTT.

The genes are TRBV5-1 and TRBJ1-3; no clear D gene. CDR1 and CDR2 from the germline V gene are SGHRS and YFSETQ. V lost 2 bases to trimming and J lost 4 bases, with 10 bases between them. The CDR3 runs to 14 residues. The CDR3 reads CASSFETKGNTIYF. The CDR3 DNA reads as TGCGCCAGCAGCTTCGAGACAAAAGGAAACACCATATATTTT. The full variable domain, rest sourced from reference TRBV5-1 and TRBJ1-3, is KAGVTQTPRYLIKTRGQQVTLSCSPISGHRSVSWYQQTPGQGLQFLFEYFSETQRNKGNFPGRFSGRQFSNSRSEMNVSTLELGDSALYLCASSFETKGNTIYFGEGSWLTVV.

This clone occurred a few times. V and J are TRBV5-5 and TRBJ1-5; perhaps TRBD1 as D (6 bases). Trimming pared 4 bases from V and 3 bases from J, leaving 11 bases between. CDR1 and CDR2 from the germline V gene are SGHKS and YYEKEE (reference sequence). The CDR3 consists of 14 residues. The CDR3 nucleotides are TGTGCCAGCAGCACACAGGGTTTCAATCAGCCCCAGCATTTT. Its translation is CASSTQGFNQPQHF. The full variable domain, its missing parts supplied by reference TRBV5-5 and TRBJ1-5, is DAGVTQSPTHLIKTRGQQVTLRCSPISGHKSVSWYQQVLGQGPQFIFQYYEKEERGRGNFPDRFSARQFPNYSSELNVNALLLGDSALYLCASSTQGFNQPQHFGDGTRLSIL.